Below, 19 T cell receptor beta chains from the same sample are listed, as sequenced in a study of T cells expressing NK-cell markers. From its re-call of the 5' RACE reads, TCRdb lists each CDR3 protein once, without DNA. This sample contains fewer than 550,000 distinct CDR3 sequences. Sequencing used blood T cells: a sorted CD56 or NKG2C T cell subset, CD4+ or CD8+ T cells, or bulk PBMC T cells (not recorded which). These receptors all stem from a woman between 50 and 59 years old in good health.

CDR3 in amino acids: CASSSQGRNTIYF. The rearrangement uses TRBV27 and TRBJ1-3; the D gene TCRdb calls, TRBD1, cannot be checked with no DNA. There are 13 residues in the CDR3. Germline lookup yields CDR1 MNHEY and CDR2 SMNVEV (reference sequence).

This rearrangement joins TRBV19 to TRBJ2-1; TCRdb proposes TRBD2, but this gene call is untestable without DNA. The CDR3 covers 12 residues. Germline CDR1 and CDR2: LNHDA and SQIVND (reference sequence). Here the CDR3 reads CASGTSFNEQFF.

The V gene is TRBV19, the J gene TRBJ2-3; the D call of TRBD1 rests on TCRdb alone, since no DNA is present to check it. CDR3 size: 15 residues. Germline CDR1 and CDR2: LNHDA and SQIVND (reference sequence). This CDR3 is CASSIIATGRDTQYF.

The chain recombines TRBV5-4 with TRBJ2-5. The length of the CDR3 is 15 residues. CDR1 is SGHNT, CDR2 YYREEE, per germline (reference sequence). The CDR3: CASSPTSWDQETQYF.

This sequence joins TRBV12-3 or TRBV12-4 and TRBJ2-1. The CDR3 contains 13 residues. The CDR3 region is CASSISSSNEQFF.

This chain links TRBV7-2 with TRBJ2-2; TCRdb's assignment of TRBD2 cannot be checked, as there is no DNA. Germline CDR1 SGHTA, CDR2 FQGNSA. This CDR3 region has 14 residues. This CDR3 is CASSVSGSHGELFF.

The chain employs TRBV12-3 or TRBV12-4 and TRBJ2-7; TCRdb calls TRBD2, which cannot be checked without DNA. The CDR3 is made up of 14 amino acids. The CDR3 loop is CASSLWTSPYEQYF.

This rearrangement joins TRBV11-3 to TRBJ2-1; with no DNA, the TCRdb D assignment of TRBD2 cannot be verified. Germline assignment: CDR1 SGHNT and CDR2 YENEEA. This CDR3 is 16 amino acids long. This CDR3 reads CASSFSGRSSYNEQFF.

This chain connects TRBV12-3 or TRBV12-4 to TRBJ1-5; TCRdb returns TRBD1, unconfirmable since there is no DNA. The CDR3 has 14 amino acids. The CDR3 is CASSSGRVNQPQHF.

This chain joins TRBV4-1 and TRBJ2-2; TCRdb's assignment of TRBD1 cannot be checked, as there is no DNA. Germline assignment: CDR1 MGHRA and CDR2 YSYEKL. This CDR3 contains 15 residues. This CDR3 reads CASSQGGTLPVELFF.

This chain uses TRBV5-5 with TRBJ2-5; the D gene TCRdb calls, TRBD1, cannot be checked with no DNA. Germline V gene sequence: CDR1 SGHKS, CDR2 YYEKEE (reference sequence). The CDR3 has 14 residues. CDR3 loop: CASSLVGVGETQYF. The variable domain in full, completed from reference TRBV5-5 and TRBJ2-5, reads DAGVTQSPTHLIKTRGQQVTLRCSPISGHKSVSWYQQVLGQGPQFIFQYYEKEERGRGNFPDRFSARQFPNYSSELNVNALLLGDSALYLCASSLVGVGETQYFGPGTRLLVL.

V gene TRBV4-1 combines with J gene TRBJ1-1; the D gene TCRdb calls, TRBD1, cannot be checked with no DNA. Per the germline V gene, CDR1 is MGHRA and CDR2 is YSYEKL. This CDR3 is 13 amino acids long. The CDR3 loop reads CASKGRENTEAFF.

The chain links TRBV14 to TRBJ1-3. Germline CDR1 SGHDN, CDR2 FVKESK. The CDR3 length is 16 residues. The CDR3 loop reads CASSQAPPSLGNTIYF.

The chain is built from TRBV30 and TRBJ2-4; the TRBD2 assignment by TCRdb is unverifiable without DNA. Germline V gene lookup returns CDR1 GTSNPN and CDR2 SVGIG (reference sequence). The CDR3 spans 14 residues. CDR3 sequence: CALGLAGGENIQYF.

Here the CDR3 reads CATSDLQYLGTQYF. V gene TRBV24-1 combines with J gene TRBJ2-3. There are 14 residues in the CDR3. Germline V lookup: CDR1 KGHDR, CDR2 SFDVKD.

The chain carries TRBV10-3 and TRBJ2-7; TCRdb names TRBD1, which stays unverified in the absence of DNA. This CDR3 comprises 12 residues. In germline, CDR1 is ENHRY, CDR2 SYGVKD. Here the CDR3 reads CAISETQRGQYF.

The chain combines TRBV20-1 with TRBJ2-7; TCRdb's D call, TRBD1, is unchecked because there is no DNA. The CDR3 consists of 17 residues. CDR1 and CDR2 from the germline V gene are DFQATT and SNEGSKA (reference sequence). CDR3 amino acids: CSARVSDRSLTSYEQYF.

CDR3 residues: CSGRSRGLFTEAFF. The chain is built from TRBV29-1 and TRBJ1-1; checking the TCRdb D call of TRBD1 is not possible without DNA. Germline loops: CDR1 SQVTM, CDR2 ANQGSEA. This CDR3 has 14 amino acids.

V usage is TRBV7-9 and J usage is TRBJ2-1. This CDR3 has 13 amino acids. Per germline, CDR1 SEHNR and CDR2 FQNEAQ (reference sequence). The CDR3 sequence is CASSLEEGNEQFF.